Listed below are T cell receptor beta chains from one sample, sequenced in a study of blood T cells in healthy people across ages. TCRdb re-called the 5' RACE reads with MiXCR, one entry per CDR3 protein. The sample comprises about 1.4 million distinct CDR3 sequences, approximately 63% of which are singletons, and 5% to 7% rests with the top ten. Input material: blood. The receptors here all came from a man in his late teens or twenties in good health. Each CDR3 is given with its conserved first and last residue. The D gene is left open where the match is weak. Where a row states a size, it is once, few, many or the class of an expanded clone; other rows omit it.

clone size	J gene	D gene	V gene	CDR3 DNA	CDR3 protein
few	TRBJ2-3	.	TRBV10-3	TGTGCCATCAGTGAGTCGATCTCGAGGGCGGGGAGCACAGATACGCAGTATTTT	CAISESISRAGSTDTQYF
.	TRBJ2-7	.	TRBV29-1	TGCAGCGCCAACTTGGCTAGCGAGCAGTACTTC	CSANLASEQYF
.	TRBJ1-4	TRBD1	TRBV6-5	TGTGCCAGCAGTTACGAGGGACAGCATGAAAAACTGTTTTTT	CASSYEGQHEKLFF
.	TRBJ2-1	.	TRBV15	TGTGCCACCAGCAGAGATGGAGGGTGGGAATACAATGAGCAGTTCTTC	CATSRDGGWEYNEQFF
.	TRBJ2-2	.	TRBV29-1	TGCAGCGTTGAATTTTTAGGCAGGGAAACCGGGGAGCTGTTTTTT	CSVEFLGRETGELFF
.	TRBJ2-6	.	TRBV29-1	TGCAGCGTTGGGATCGGGCGGGAATACTCTGGGGCCAACGTCCTGACTTTC	CSVGIGREYSGANVLTF
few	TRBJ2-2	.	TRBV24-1	TGTGCCACCAGTGATTTCCCTGGGTCAACAGTCTTCGAAGTCGAGGAGCTGTTTTTT	CATSDFPGSTVFEVEELFF
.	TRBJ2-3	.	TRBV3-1	TGTGCCAGCAGCCCGACCCGCCTACGCGCCGCAGATACGCAGTATTTT	CASSPTRLRAADTQYF
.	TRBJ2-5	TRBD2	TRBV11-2	TGTGCCAGCAGCTCCCGGGGGGGGGAGACCCAGTACTTC	CASSSRGGETQYF
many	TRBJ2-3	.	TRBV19	TGTGCCAGTAGTGGGCACCTCACAGATACGCAGTATTTT	CASSGHLTDTQYF
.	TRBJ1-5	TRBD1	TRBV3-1	TGTGCCAGCAGCCAAGCGCGTGACAGGGGAGTGGATCAGCCCCAGCATTTT	CASSQARDRGVDQPQHF
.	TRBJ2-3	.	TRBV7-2	TGTGCCAGCAGCGTTGCGGGGGCCTTATCCTCTTCTCAGTATTTT	CASSVAGALSSSQYF
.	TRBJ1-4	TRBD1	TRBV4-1	TGCGCCAGCAGCCAAGATCCGGGACAGGGTGAAAAACTGTTTTTT	CASSQDPGQGEKLFF
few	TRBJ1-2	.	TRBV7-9	TGTGCCAGCAGCTTAGGGCGGGAAAAATACACCTTC	CASSLGREKYTF
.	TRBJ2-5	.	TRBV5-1	TGCGCCAGCAGCTTGGGCACCAACGGAAGGACCCAGTACTTC	CASSLGTNGRTQYF
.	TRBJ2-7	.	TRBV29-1	TGCAGCGTTGAAGTTGAGAGCTCCTACGAGCAGTACTTC	CSVEVESSYEQYF
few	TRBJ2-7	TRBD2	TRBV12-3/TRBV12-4	TGTGCCAGCAGTTTAGCCTTAGCGGGATCGCTGGGCGAGCAGTACTTC	CASSLALAGSLGEQYF
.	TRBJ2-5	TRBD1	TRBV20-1	TGCAGTGCTGGATCAACGACAGGGCGGTCAGAGACCCAGTACTTC	CSAGSTTGRSETQYF
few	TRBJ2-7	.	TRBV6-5	TGTGCCAGCAGACCGACAGGCTCAGACGAGCAGTACTTC	CASRPTGSDEQYF
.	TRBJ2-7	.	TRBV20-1	TGCAGTGTCCAGGTCTCCTACGAGCAGTACTTC	CSVQVSYEQYF
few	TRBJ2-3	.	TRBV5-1	TGCGCCAGCAGCTTGGCTGCGGGGAGATACCCAGATACGCAGTATTTT	CASSLAAGRYPDTQYF
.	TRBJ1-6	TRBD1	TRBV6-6	TGTGCCAGCAGTTTCCGCGGGGGACAGGGTAATTCACCCCTCCACTTT	CASSFRGGQGNSPLHF
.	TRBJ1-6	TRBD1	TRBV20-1	TGCAGTGCTAATGAACTCGACAGGGTAAACTCACCCCTCCACTTT	CSANELDRVNSPLHF
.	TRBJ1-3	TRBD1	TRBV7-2	TGTGCCAGCAGCTTACAGGGGGCTACCGGAAACACCATATATTTT	CASSLQGATGNTIYF
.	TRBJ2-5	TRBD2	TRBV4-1	TGCGCCAGCAGCCATCCCGGGGAGGGTGAGACCCAGTACTTC	CASSHPGEGETQYF
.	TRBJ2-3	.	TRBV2	TGTGCCAGCAGTGAGAACAGGGACGCAGATACGCAGTATTTT	CASSENRDADTQYF
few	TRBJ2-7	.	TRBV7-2	TGTGCCAGCAGCTTAGTACAGGCTAACCACGAGCAGTACTTC	CASSLVQANHEQYF
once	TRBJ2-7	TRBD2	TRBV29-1	TGCAGCGTTGTCCCAGCGGGGATCTCCTGCGAGCAGTACTTC	CSVVPAGISCEQYF
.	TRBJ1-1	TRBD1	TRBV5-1	TGCGCCACGTCTCCACAGGGGTTAAACACTGAAGCTTTCTTT	CATSPQGLNTEAFF
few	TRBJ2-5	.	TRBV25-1	TGTGCCAGCAGTGTACTAGACGGGGTGGAGACCCAGTACTTC	CASSVLDGVETQYF
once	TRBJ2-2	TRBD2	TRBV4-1	TGCGCCAGCAGCCAAGATATACTAGCGGCGAACACCGGGGAGCTGTTTTTT	CASSQDILAANTGELFF
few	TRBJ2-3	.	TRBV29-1	TGCAGCGCCCCGGGGGGGACAGGGCAAGACCAACCGTCAGATACGCAGTATTTT	CSAPGGTGQDQPSDTQYF
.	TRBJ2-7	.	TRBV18	TGTGCCAGCTCACCTCCGAGGTTGAGCTACGAGCAGTACTTC	CASSPPRLSYEQYF
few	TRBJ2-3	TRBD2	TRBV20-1	TGCAGTGCGGCTGGACTAGCGGGAGGGCCTGGCACAGATACGCAGTATTTT	CSAAGLAGGPGTDTQYF
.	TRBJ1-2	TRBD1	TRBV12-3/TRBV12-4	TGTGCCAGCCTTATGCAAAGGCAGGGGGCGCGGTATGGCTACACCTTC	CASLMQRQGARYGYTF
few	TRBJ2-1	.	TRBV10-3	TGTGCCATCAGGGGCGGGTGGGTGAATGAGCAGTTCTTC	CAIRGGWVNEQFF
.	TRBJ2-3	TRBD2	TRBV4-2	TGTGCCAGCAGTCAACTTAGCGGGGCGGATACGCAGTATTTT	CASSQLSGADTQYF
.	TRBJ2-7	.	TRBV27	TGTGCCAGCAGTTTAGGGAGGACCTGGGAGCAGTACTTC	CASSLGRTWEQYF
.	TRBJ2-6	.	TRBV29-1	TGCAGCGTTGTTTCTGTCACGACCAACATCCTGACTTTC	CSVVSVTTNILTF
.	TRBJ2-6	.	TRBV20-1	TGCAGCGCTAGACTTCTAAGCCGGGGCTCTGGGGCCAACGTCCTGACTTTC	CSARLLSRGSGANVLTF
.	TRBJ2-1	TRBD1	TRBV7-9	TGTGCCAGCAGCTTAGCGTATACAGGGGGTAAAAATGAGCAGTTCTTC	CASSLAYTGGKNEQFF
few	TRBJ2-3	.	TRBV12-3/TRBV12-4	TGTGCCAGCAGTCTATCAGGGCAGGGGGGAAACTGGCTTACGCAGTATTTT	CASSLSGQGGNWLTQYF
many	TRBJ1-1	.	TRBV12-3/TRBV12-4	TGTGCCAGCAGCACCGGGACGGTGAACACTGAAGCTTTCTTT	CASSTGTVNTEAFF
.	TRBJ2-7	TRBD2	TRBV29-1	TGCAGCGTTGAAGATCTAGCGGTCTACAATGAGCAGTACTTC	CSVEDLAVYNEQYF
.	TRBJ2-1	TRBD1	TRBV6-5	TGTGCCAGCAGTTTCCGGACAGGGCCCTCCTACAATGAGCAGTTCTTC	CASSFRTGPSYNEQFF
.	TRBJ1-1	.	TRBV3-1	TGTGCCAGCAGCCAAGTACAGCACCTTGAAGCTTTCTTT	CASSQVQHLEAFF
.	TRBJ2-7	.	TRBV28	TGTGCCAGCGCCCCTGCGGGACAATCGGCCCTCTACGAGCAGTACTTC	CASAPAGQSALYEQYF
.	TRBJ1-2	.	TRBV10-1	TGCGCCAGCAGTGATGCTGGGGAGGGCTACACCTTC	CASSDAGEGYTF
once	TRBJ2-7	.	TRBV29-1	TGCAGCGTATGGGTCGGGGAACTCTACGAGCAGTACTTC	CSVWVGELYEQYF
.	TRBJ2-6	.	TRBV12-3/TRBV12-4	TGTGCCAGTTCGGATCACGCTGGGGCCAACGTCCTGACTTTC	CASSDHAGANVLTF
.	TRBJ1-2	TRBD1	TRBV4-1	TGCGCCAGCAGCCATATGGGACAGGAGGAATATGGCTACACCTTC	CASSHMGQEEYGYTF